A single sample gave rise to the 27 T cell receptor beta chains below, sequenced in a study of monozygotic twins with inflammatory bowel disease. Reanalyzing the 5' RACE reads, TCRdb keeps one entry per CDR3 protein, without DNA. The sample table includes fewer than 200,000 distinct CDR3 sequences. The material sequenced was blood. The receptors were gathered from a human donor with ulcerative colitis or Crohn's disease, or a healthy co-twin of an affected twin (not recorded which).

The chain uses TRBV4-1 and TRBJ2-7; the D gene TCRdb calls, TRBD1, cannot be checked with no DNA. The CDR3 is 15 amino acids. Per the germline V gene, CDR1 is MGHRA and CDR2 is YSYEKL. The CDR3 spells CASSQVDRDGKKQYF.

The chain links TRBV11-2 to TRBJ2-1. Germline V gene data show CDR1 as SGHAT and CDR2 as FQNNGV. This CDR3 comprises 15 residues. The chain's CDR3 is CASSSDHSSYNEQFF.

The CDR3 sequence is CASSPPTQETQYF. The chain links TRBV7-2 to TRBJ2-5; the D gene TCRdb calls, TRBD1, cannot be checked with no DNA. The CDR3 runs 13 residues. In germline, CDR1 is SGHTA, CDR2 FQGNSA. Combining the CDR3 with reference TRBV7-2 and TRBJ2-5 gives the whole variable domain GAGVSQSPSNKVTEKGKDVELRCDPISGHTALYWYRQSLGQGLEFLIYFQGNSAPDKSGLPSDRFSAERTGGSVSTLTIQRTQQEDSAVYLCASSPPTQETQYFGPGTRLLVL.

J is TRBJ1-4 and V is TRBV4-1; TCRdb outputs TRBD1, but without DNA this stays unchecked. Germline values: CDR1 MGHRA, CDR2 YSYEKL. The CDR3 length is 14 residues. CDR3 region: CASSQWGLNEKLFF.

The rearrangement links TRBV20-1 to TRBJ2-2; TCRdb outputs TRBD1, but without DNA this stays unchecked. The germline CDR1 and CDR2 sequences are DFQATT and SNEGSKA (reference sequence). There are 14 residues in the CDR3. The CDR3 here is CSAKATGNTGELFF.

The chain joins TRBV5-1 to TRBJ2-3. Germline assignment: CDR1 SGHRS and CDR2 YFSETQ. This CDR3 comprises 13 residues. CDR3: CASSSSSTDTQYF. The entire variable domain, with the rest obtained from reference TRBV5-1 and TRBJ2-3, is as follows: KAGVTQTPRYLIKTRGQQVTLSCSPISGHRSVSWYQQTPGQGLQFLFEYFSETQRNKGNFPGRFSGRQFSNSRSEMNVSTLELGDSALYLCASSSSSTDTQYFGPGTRLTVL.

The J gene is TRBJ2-2, the V gene TRBV6-1; the TCRdb D gene call, TRBD1, has no DNA to confirm it. The CDR3 runs 14 residues. In germline, CDR1 is MNHNS, CDR2 SASEGT. The CDR3 protein is CASSPLRAEGELFF.

The chain links TRBV12-3 or TRBV12-4 to TRBJ1-2; TCRdb picks TRBD1, but there is no DNA to check that call. The CDR3 is made up of 15 amino acids. The CDR3 sequence: CASSIKTGNRSGYTF.

The CDR3 region is CASSPHQGVRTEAFF. The chain couples TRBV28 to TRBJ1-1; the TCRdb call, TRBD1, lacks DNA for checking. Looked up from germline, CDR1 is MDHEN and CDR2 is SYDVKM. The CDR3 spans 15 residues.

The chain joins TRBV6-5 to TRBJ2-5; the TCRdb D gene call, TRBD1, has no DNA to confirm it. The CDR3 is made up of 16 amino acids. Germline V gene sequence: CDR1 MNHEY, CDR2 SVGAGI. CDR3 amino acids: CASSYPQGAAQETQYF.

This chain uses TRBV24-1 with TRBJ1-1. This CDR3 contains 16 residues. CDR1 and CDR2 (germline): KGHDR, SFDVKD. The CDR3 region is CATSDLVSPTNTEAFF.

The rearrangement uses TRBV29-1 and TRBJ2-7; without DNA, the TCRdb call of TRBD2 cannot be checked. The germline V gene has CDR1 SQVTM and CDR2 ANQGSEA. The CDR3 spans 13 residues. CDR3 region: CSGIAGGRNEQYF.

This chain joins TRBV2 and TRBJ1-5. This CDR3 has 15 amino acids. CDR1 SNHLY and CDR2 FYNNEI come from the germline V gene. The CDR3 sequence: CASSGEVYSNQPQHF.

V usage is TRBV10-3 and J usage is TRBJ2-7. CDR3 length equals 15 residues. Germline V gene lookup returns CDR1 ENHRY and CDR2 SYGVKD. CDR3 region: CAISESDRGPYEQYF.

The genes are TRBV11-1 and TRBJ2-1; the TCRdb D gene call, TRBD2, has no DNA to confirm it. The CDR3 consists of 15 residues. Per the germline V gene, CDR1 is SGHAT and CDR2 is FQDESV (reference sequence). CDR3: CASSLGLAGGWEQFF.

The CDR3 region is CASRIAGGSNEQFF. This rearrangement joins TRBV19 to TRBJ2-1; TCRdb calls TRBD2, which cannot be checked without DNA. The length of the CDR3 is 14 residues. Germline CDR1 LNHDA, CDR2 SQIVND (reference sequence). Variable domain in full (rest from reference TRBV19 and TRBJ2-1): DGGITQSPKYLFRKEGQNVTLSCEQNLNHDAMYWYRQDPGQGLRLIYYSQIVNDFQKGDIAEGYSVSREKKESFPLTVTSAQKNPTAFYLCASRIAGGSNEQFFGPGTRLTVL.

The chain employs TRBV3-1 and TRBJ1-1. CDR1 is LGHDT and CDR2 is YNNKEL in the germline V gene (reference sequence). This CDR3 is built from 15 residues. CDR3 sequence reads: CASSQSRNFGSEAFF.

The chain couples TRBV6-2 or TRBV6-3 to TRBJ2-7. The length of the CDR3 is 13 residues. Germline V lookup: CDR1 MNHEY, CDR2 SVGEGT. CDR3 amino acids: CASSYLQSYEQYF.

The chain links TRBV6-5 to TRBJ1-3; with no DNA, the TCRdb D assignment of TRBD1 cannot be verified. Germline-derived CDR1 and CDR2 are MNHEY and SVGAGI. The CDR3 extends over 15 amino acids. The CDR3 here is CASSIRTVSGNTIYF.

The V call is TRBV20-1, the J call TRBJ1-6. Germline V gives CDR1 DFQATT, CDR2 SNEGSKA (reference sequence). There are 16 residues in the CDR3. The CDR3 reads CSAREVGSVLVTPLHF.

This chain uses TRBV6-5 with TRBJ2-7; with no DNA, the TCRdb D assignment of TRBD1 cannot be verified. CDR1 and CDR2 from the germline V gene are MNHEY and SVGAGI. CDR3 length equals 13 residues. The CDR3 here is CASRWTGGNEQYF.

The chain is built from TRBV7-3 and TRBJ2-4; TCRdb's D call of TRBD1 is untestable without DNA. Germline V gene lookup returns CDR1 SGHTA and CDR2 FQGTGA. CDR3 length equals 14 residues. The CDR3 protein is CASSWRQGVGIQYF.

The chain joins TRBV30 to TRBJ2-5. There are 13 residues in the CDR3. Germline CDR1 reads GTSNPN; CDR2 reads SVGIG (reference sequence). The CDR3 loop reads CAWSSSLQETQYF.

The chain carries TRBV28 and TRBJ2-1; TCRdb selects TRBD1, and the lack of DNA leaves this call unchecked. The CDR3 length is 15 residues. Germline V gene sequence: CDR1 MDHEN, CDR2 SYDVKM. CDR3: CASSIGGESYNEQFF.

This chain uses TRBV10-3 with TRBJ1-1; TCRdb reports TRBD1, a call that lacks DNA to check it against. This CDR3 has 12 residues. Germline CDR1 reads ENHRY; CDR2 reads SYGVKD. CDR3 in amino acids: CAISGRADEAFF.

The gene calls are TRBV7-8 and TRBJ2-1; the TRBD2 assignment by TCRdb is unverifiable without DNA. This CDR3 is built from 16 residues. Germline V gene data show CDR1 as SGHVS and CDR2 as FQNEAQ. The CDR3 protein is CASSRLAAKGYNEQFF.

The CDR3 region is CASSLAGTNQETQYF. This chain joins TRBV5-1 and TRBJ2-5; TCRdb reports TRBD1, a call that lacks DNA to check it against. This CDR3 spans 15 amino acids. Looked up from germline, CDR1 is SGHRS and CDR2 is YFSETQ.